Described below is a single T cell receptor (beta chain) sequence and its context. Its antigen specificity is not known. One base away there is no much larger clone; base qualities are not given. Patients with a history of autoimmune disease or receiving systemic immunosuppression were excluded from the trial. In every dose cohort, peripheral blood was drawn for TCR sequencing at baseline, cycle 4 day 1, and cycle 7 day 1. Samples came from an open-label, multicenter, first-in-human phase I dose-escalation trial of ivuxolimab. Adults with locally advanced or metastatic head and neck squamous cell, hepatocellular, melanoma or renal cell carcinoma were enrolled in the trial. Before TCR sequencing, CD4+ and CD8+ T cells were separately sorted from peripheral blood. This record comes from a study of OX40 agonist ivuxolimab in advanced cancers. A note on the overall study: Ivuxolimab was an agonistic, fully human IgG2 monoclonal antibody directed against OX40 (CD134), a costimulatory receptor. Patients were allowed to have had prior anti-PD-1, anti-PD-L1 or anti-CTLA-4 therapy, and around 43% of the dose-escalation patients had been treated with checkpoint inhibitors. A male proportion of around 81% and a mean age of approximately 58 years, ranging from 23 to 79, were recorded for the dose-escalation cohort. Peripheral TCRbeta sequencing was intended to test whether TCR sequence diversity was altered and clonal T-cell expansion was caused by ivuxolimab. Among the 52 dose-escalation patients, around 19 had hepatocellular carcinoma, 15 or so melanoma, 9 renal cell carcinoma and 9 head and neck cancer. Intravenous ivuxolimab was administered to patients every 2 weeks at six dose levels: 0.01, 0.1, 0.3, 1.5, 3 and 10 mg/kg. Partial responses occurred in three dose-escalation patients, of whom one had hepatocellular carcinoma and two had cutaneous melanoma. The paper covers the monotherapy dose-escalation part of the phase I ivuxolimab trial, which included N of about 56 patients. The paper's findings and limits, for the study overall: In the 0.1-3.0 mg/kg groups, partial responders had among the lowest normalized peripheral clonal expansion, particularly in CD8+ T cells. At doses of 0.1 to 3.0 mg/kg, clonal expansion of both CD4+ and CD8+ T cells in blood was seen between baseline and week 6. Which antigens the clonally expanded peripheral T cells were specific for was not determined. After ivuxolimab, expanded clones were on average more numerous among CD8+ T cells than among CD4+ T cells. Low levels of normalized T-cell clonal expansion were also shown by some nonresponding patients.

Trimming accounts for 5 bases at V and 7 bases at J, while the number of junction bases matched to no gene is 3. In the germline V gene, CDR1 corresponds to SGHTA and CDR2 to FQGNSA. The CDR3 has 13 amino acids, counting the end cysteine and phenylalanine. Left in the record is the CDR3 DNA by itself, 39 bases read in frame from the first base. Genomic DNA was extracted from sorted cells for sequencing of the TCRbeta CDR3 region. The immunoSEQ Assay was used to sequence the TCRbeta CDR3 regions. TCRdb carries this immuneACCESS record with in-frame sequences only. Its versions omit some clonotypes, under half of them owing to an unresolved V gene in the studies checked, with the rest unexplained. For this sample there are just over 90,000 clones; 90% to 95% appear just once. The ten most abundant clones make up roughly 2.8% of the sample.

The receptor's source is an adult with an advanced solid tumor such as melanoma, head and neck, liver or kidney cancer. The V and J segments used are TRBV7-2 and TRBJ2-1; 9 bases in between match TRBD1. The input for sequencing was CD4+ or CD8+ T cells sorted from blood, taken in a trial of the OX40 agonist ivuxolimab. The sequence in DNA is TGTGCCAGCAGCCCACAGGGGGCTAATGAGCAGTTCTTC. It translates as CASSPQGANEQFF.